What follows are 29 T cell receptor beta chains derived from one specimen sequenced in a study of pediatric ulcerative colitis. Sequencing used immunoSEQ multiplex PCR; TCRdb keeps in-frame clones, though not all of them. The data hold fewer than 20,000 clones, with over 65% observed a single time. The rectum was sampled with one to two pinch biopsies at colonoscopy. Sequencing input: gut tissue. The receptors were sampled from a boy younger than 18 with moderate ulcerative colitis.

J is TRBJ2-6 and V is TRBV27; D remains unclear. The germline gives CDR1 MNHEY, CDR2 SMNVEV (reference sequence). The CDR3 runs to 13 residues. The V gene lost 3 bases and the J gene lost 0 bases, with 0 bases spanning the gap. The CDR3 loop is CASSFSGANVLTF. CDR3 bases: TGTGCCAGCAGTTTCTCTGGGGCCAACGTCCTGACTTTC.

The gene calls are TRBV27 and TRBJ1-5; 9 nucleotides match TRBD1. V was pared by 4 bases and J by 7 bases, with 5 bases of the junction left unmatched. This CDR3 spans 14 amino acids. Looked up from germline, CDR1 is MNHEY and CDR2 is SMNVEV (reference sequence). DNA of the CDR3: TGTGCCAGCAGTTCAACAGGGGGCGGACAGCCCCAGCATTTT. This encodes CASSSTGGGQPQHF.

By share, this clone counts as large. The genes are TRBV7-9 and TRBJ2-3; TRBD1 agrees at 9 bases. In germline, CDR1 is SEHNR, CDR2 FQNEAQ (reference sequence). The CDR3 sequence is 16 residues long. The ends lost 0 bases at V and 4 bases at J; junction bases unmatched: 5. CDR3 loop: CASSLAGTGISDTQYF. The CDR3 DNA reads as TGTGCCAGCAGCTTAGCCGGGACAGGGATATCAGATACGCAGTATTTT.

V usage is TRBV5-5 and J usage is TRBJ2-5, with D perhaps matching TRBD1 or TRBD2 (5 bases each). CDR3 size: 15 residues. Per germline, CDR1 SGHKS and CDR2 YYEKEE (reference sequence). The V end was cut by 3 bases, the J end by 9 bases, with 21 bases between. This CDR3 reads CASSWSVGSPRAQYF. CDR3 in DNA: TGTGCCAGCAGCTGGTCAGTTGGGAGTCCCAGGGCCCAGTACTTC.

The chain recombines TRBV27 with TRBJ2-7; 7 bases are shared with TRBD1. Germline-derived CDR1 and CDR2 are MNHEY and SMNVEV (reference sequence). Trimming at V came to 5 bases and at J to 3 bases, leaving 4 bases not matched to a gene. The CDR3 sequence is 13 residues long. The CDR3 DNA sequence: TGTGCCAGCAGTCCAAGACAGGGCTACGAGCAGTACTTC. This gives the protein CASSPRQGYEQYF.

This clone was seen just once. V and J are TRBV28 and TRBJ1-2; D remains ambiguous. Between the trimmed V and J ends, which lost 3 bases and 2 bases, there was a span of 10 bases. The germline V gene encodes CDR1 MDHEN and CDR2 SYDVKM. This CDR3 comprises 14 residues. CDR3 in DNA: TGTGCCAGCAGTTTTGTCCGGAAGAACTATGGCTACACCTTC. This sequence encodes CASSFVRKNYGYTF.

This CDR3 is CASSQEREGHTEAFF. CDR3 DNA: TGCGCCAGCAGCCAAGAAAGAGAGGGGCACACTGAAGCTTTCTTT. V gene TRBV4-1 combines with J gene TRBJ1-1; D might be TRBD1 (5 bases). V shed 0 bases and J shed 3 bases, with 11 bases lying between them. Germline CDR1 and CDR2: MGHRA and YSYEKL. The CDR3 consists of 15 residues.

The chain combines TRBV7-2 with TRBJ2-5; D ambiguous. The CDR3 has 12 amino acids. V lost 2 bases, J lost 5 bases, and 6 bases lay in between. Germline V gives CDR1 SGHTA, CDR2 FQGNSA. CDR3: CASSLNMETQYF. The CDR3 bases are TGTGCCAGCAGCTTAAATATGGAGACCCAGTACTTC.

The V and J genes are TRBV5-5 and TRBJ1-1; D not certain. The V end lost 0 bases, the J end lost 3 bases, and 12 bases lay between the germline ends. Germline V gene data show CDR1 as SGHKS and CDR2 as YYEKEE (reference sequence). The CDR3 is 15 amino acids. CDR3 residues: CASSLVGGPYTEAFF. The CDR3 DNA is TGTGCCAGCAGCTTGGTCGGCGGACCATACACTGAAGCTTTCTTT.

This chain connects TRBV7-8 to TRBJ2-5; 8 bases match TRBD2. This CDR3 spans 16 amino acids. V gave up 6 bases and J gave up 2 bases; unmatched junction bases: 11. The V gene's germline CDR1 is SGHVS and CDR2 FQNEAQ. This CDR3 reads CASRKTGTRGQETQYF. CDR3 DNA sequence: TGTGCCAGCAGGAAAACCGGGACTAGAGGACAAGAGACCCAGTACTTC.

This chain joins TRBV2 and TRBJ2-7; D may be TRBD1 (6 bases). V lost 6 bases to trimming and J lost 0 bases, with 15 bases between them. The CDR3 is 15 amino acids. CDR1 and CDR2 (germline): SNHLY, FYNNEI. In nucleotides, the CDR3 is TGTGCCAGCAGCGAAACAGGGACGAGCTCCTACGAGCAGTACTTC. Protein product: CASSETGTSSYEQYF. The full variable domain, completed using reference TRBV2 and TRBJ2-7, is EPEVTQTPSHQVTQMGQEVILRCVPISNHLYFYWYRQILGQKVEFLVSFYNNEISEKSEIFDDQFSVERPDGSNFTLKIRSTKLEDSAMYFCASSETGTSSYEQYFGPGTRLTVT.

This clone was seen a few times. The V gene is TRBV19, the J gene TRBJ1-1; tentatively, D is TRBD1 (5 bases). This CDR3 has 12 residues. Germline values: CDR1 LNHDA, CDR2 SQIVND (reference sequence). The CDR3 reads CASGGVNTEAFF. The CDR3, as DNA: TGTGCTAGCGGGGGAGTGAACACTGAAGCTTTCTTT. The full variable domain, completed using reference TRBV19 and TRBJ1-1, is DGGITQSPKYLFRKEGQNVTLSCEQNLNHDAMYWYRQDPGQGLRLIYYSQIVNDFQKGDIAEGYSVSREKKESFPLTVTSAQKNPTAFYLCASGGVNTEAFFGQGTRLTVV.

This clone occurred a few times. The J gene is TRBJ2-7, the V gene TRBV2; TRBD1 might be the D (5 bases). The CDR3 sequence is 14 residues long. V gave up 7 bases and J gave up 2 bases, with 15 bases separating them. The germline CDR1 and CDR2 sequences are SNHLY and FYNNEI. CDR3 DNA sequence: TGTGCCAGCAAGTCAGGGTCATTTACCTACGAGCAGTACTTC. Protein sequence: CASKSGSFTYEQYF. The full variable domain, completed using reference TRBV2 and TRBJ2-7, is EPEVTQTPSHQVTQMGQEVILRCVPISNHLYFYWYRQILGQKVEFLVSFYNNEISEKSEIFDDQFSVERPDGSNFTLKIRSTKLEDSAMYFCASKSGSFTYEQYFGPGTRLTVT.

The chain combines TRBV9 with TRBJ2-3; 8 positions match TRBD1. CDR1 is SGDLS, CDR2 YYNGEE, per germline. This CDR3 contains 15 residues. The V segment lost 1 base and the J segment 6 bases; nucleotides outside the gene matches: 7. CDR3 amino acids: CASSVSRGLSDTQYF. CDR3 nucleotide sequence: TGTGCCAGCAGCGTATCCAGGGGGCTTAGCGATACGCAGTATTTT.

The chain uses TRBV6-1 and TRBJ2-7; D uncertain. Germline assignment: CDR1 MNHNS and CDR2 SASEGT. CDR3 size: 11 residues. The V gene lost 2 bases and the J gene lost 9 bases, with 8 bases spanning the gap. The CDR3 here is CASSESAVQYF. CDR3 DNA sequence: TGTGCCAGCAGTGAATCGGCGGTGCAGTACTTC.

The genes are TRBV2 and TRBJ2-5; 11 bases are a match to TRBD1. Germline lookup yields CDR1 SNHLY and CDR2 FYNNEI. Trimming cost V 7 bases and J 2 bases; bases outside gene matches: 6. There are 15 residues in the CDR3. The CDR3 loop reads CASIGQGAAQETQYF. The CDR3 DNA sequence: TGTGCCAGCATAGGACAGGGGGCCGCACAAGAGACCCAGTACTTC.

Only one count was recorded for this clone. The chain uses TRBV28 and TRBJ2-5, with D possibly matching TRBD2 (7 bases). CDR1 and CDR2 (germline): MDHEN, SYDVKM. Trimming left V 2 bases short and J 4 bases short, with 17 bases between. This CDR3 spans 16 amino acids. The CDR3 loop reads CASSLGGARGAETQYF. CDR3 nucleotide sequence: TGTGCCAGCAGTTTAGGGGGGGCACGAGGGGCAGAGACCCAGTACTTC.

The genes are TRBV6-6 and TRBJ1-5, with 7 bases lining up with TRBD1. The J segment lost 3 bases and the V segment lost 8 bases, leaving 1 base of the junction unmatched. This CDR3 contains 12 residues. CDR1 and CDR2 from the germline V gene are MNHNY and SVGAGI (reference sequence). For the CDR3, the DNA is TGTGCCAGCGGGACAGCCAATCAGCCCCAGCATTTT. Translated: CASGTANQPQHF.

The CDR3 bases are TGTGCCAGCAGCTTATCGGGACAGGCAAACACTGAAGCTTTCTTT. This sequence encodes CASSLSGQANTEAFF. The chain carries TRBV11-3 and TRBJ1-1; 8 nucleotides line up with TRBD1. The V gene end was trimmed by 2 bases and the J gene end by 2 bases; junction bases not matched to a gene: 4. There are 15 residues in the CDR3. Germline values: CDR1 SGHNT, CDR2 YENEEA.

The rearrangement uses TRBV29-1 and TRBJ2-3, with a weak D call TRBD1 (6 bases). CDR3 length equals 11 residues. V dropped 4 bases and J dropped 7 bases, with 9 bases sitting between them. Germline V gives CDR1 SQVTM, CDR2 ANQGSEA. DNA of the CDR3: TGCAGCGTTGCCGGACAGAATACGCAGTATTTT. Translating it yields CSVAGQNTQYF.

V usage is TRBV7-2 and J usage is TRBJ2-3; 15 nucleotides align to TRBD2. Looked up from germline, CDR1 is SGHTA and CDR2 is FQGNSA. V trimming: 6 bases; J trimming: 5 bases; junction bases outside the gene matches: 12. The CDR3 loop spans 18 amino acids. The CDR3 DNA reads TGTGCCAGCAGTTTTTCCCGGACTAGCGGGAGGGGGGGAGATACGCAGTATTTT. Translating it yields CASSFSRTSGRGGDTQYF.

This clone was detected only once. The gene calls are TRBV7-9 and TRBJ2-7; D remains unclear. With 4 bases removed from V and 0 bases from J, the gap between germline ends came to 22 bases. There are 18 residues in the CDR3. Germline CDR1 SEHNR, CDR2 FQNEAQ (reference sequence). Here the CDR3 reads CASSSRLNLILGSYEQYF. CDR3 bases: TGTGCCAGCAGCTCCCGACTGAATCTAATCCTGGGCTCCTACGAGCAGTACTTC.

The chain employs TRBV7-9 and TRBJ1-1; D call uncertain. V lost 2 bases to trimming and J lost 10 bases, with 14 bases between them. Germline CDR1 reads SEHNR; CDR2 reads FQNEAQ (reference sequence). The length of the CDR3 is 13 residues. The CDR3 nucleotides are TGTGCCAGCAGCTTATCCCACGGTCGTGGAGCTTTCTTT. Protein sequence: CASSLSHGRGAFF.

The V and J genes are TRBV9 and TRBJ2-3; D possibly corresponds to TRBD2 (5 bases). The CDR3 contains 17 residues. Germline V lookup: CDR1 SGDLS, CDR2 YYNGEE. Deletions cut 4 bases from V and 2 bases from J, with 20 bases between. The CDR3 here is CASSPDERRALTDTQYF. The CDR3 nucleotides are TGTGCCAGCAGCCCCGACGAGAGGCGGGCGCTCACAGATACGCAGTATTTT.

Note on this clone: The conserved phenylalanine or tryptophan normally closing the CDR3 is absent here, so this likely arose from a read error. Because the CDR3's place on the DNA is in doubt, the DNA is left out and the CDR3 is given as listed by TCRdb. The chain is built from TRBV7-9 and TRBJ2-3; the table's D call, TRBD2, was not checked against the DNA. The CDR3 spans 17 residues, counting both ends. Germline V CDR1 and CDR2: SEHNR, FQNEAQ (reference sequence). The CDR3 here is CASSLGERTSRTSGKFS.

This clone was recorded once. The chain employs TRBV18 and TRBJ2-3; 11 bases align to TRBD2. The length of the CDR3 is 19 residues. The germline CDR1 and CDR2 sequences are KGHSH and LQKENI. Trimming cost V 1 base and J 1 base; bases outside gene matches: 10. The CDR3 loop is CASSPQPPSGRSGTDTQYF. In nucleotides, the CDR3 is TGTGCCAGCTCACCACAGCCGCCTAGCGGGAGGTCGGGCACAGATACGCAGTATTTT.

The chain employs TRBV6-4 and TRBJ2-1, with TRBD2 matching over 10 bases. With V trimmed by 4 bases and J by 0 bases, 0 bases remained unmatched. The CDR3 has 15 amino acids. Germline lookup yields CDR1 MRHNA and CDR2 SNTAGT. The CDR3 loop is CASSVAGGSYNEQFF. The CDR3 DNA follows: TGTGCCAGCAGTGTAGCGGGGGGCTCCTACAATGAGCAGTTCTTC.

This sequence joins TRBV10-3 and TRBJ2-1; 8 bases are shared with TRBD2. The V gene's germline CDR1 is ENHRY and CDR2 SYGVKD. The V gene end was trimmed by 5 bases and the J gene end by 5 bases; junction bases not matched to a gene: 14. The CDR3 totals 17 residues. The CDR3 is CAISKEAGVYVDNEQFF. CDR3 DNA: TGTGCCATCAGTAAAGAAGCGGGAGTCTATGTGGACAATGAGCAGTTCTTC.

V and J are TRBV11-2 and TRBJ2-6; D remains unclear. Germline CDR1 and CDR2: SGHAT and FQNNGV. This CDR3 is built from 18 residues. Trimming shortened V by 5 bases and J by 2 bases, and 19 bases separated the two germline ends. The CDR3: CASSLLRVVLPGANVLTF. The CDR3 bases are TGTGCCAGCAGCCTTTTGCGTGTGGTCCTTCCTGGGGCCAACGTCCTGACTTTC.